The source of this TCR beta chain is a study of blood T cell repertoires in COVID-19. Study details: Samples of COVID-19 (acute and convalescent) were obtained from the United States, Italy and Spain. The cDNA or gDNA used as material had been derived from T cells, B-cell-depleted T cells, or PBMCs.

Germline CDR1 LNHNV, CDR2 YYDKDF (reference sequence). The germline V and J ends were trimmed by 3 bases and 2 bases, with 13 bases remaining between them. The CDR3 loop spans 15 amino acids. In the study's own analysis: Nucleated cell number was recorded as an estimate derived from reference gene primer amplification. Profiled with immunoSEQ multiplex PCR; TCRdb holds only in-frame clones, not every one. That table is the source of V, J and clone size, and D and trimming were worked out from the DNA. The sample records under 250,000 clones, around 83% being singletons. Sequencing was carried out using peripheral blood. This receptor was identified in a man in his forties or fifties with active or convalescent COVID-19. The chain has TRBV15 and TRBJ2-5; the D gene is possibly TRBD2 (6 bases). CDR3 sequence: CATSRPRDSQETQYF. DNA for the CDR3: TGTGCCACCAGCAGGCCCCGGGACTCTCAAGAGACCCAGTACTTC.